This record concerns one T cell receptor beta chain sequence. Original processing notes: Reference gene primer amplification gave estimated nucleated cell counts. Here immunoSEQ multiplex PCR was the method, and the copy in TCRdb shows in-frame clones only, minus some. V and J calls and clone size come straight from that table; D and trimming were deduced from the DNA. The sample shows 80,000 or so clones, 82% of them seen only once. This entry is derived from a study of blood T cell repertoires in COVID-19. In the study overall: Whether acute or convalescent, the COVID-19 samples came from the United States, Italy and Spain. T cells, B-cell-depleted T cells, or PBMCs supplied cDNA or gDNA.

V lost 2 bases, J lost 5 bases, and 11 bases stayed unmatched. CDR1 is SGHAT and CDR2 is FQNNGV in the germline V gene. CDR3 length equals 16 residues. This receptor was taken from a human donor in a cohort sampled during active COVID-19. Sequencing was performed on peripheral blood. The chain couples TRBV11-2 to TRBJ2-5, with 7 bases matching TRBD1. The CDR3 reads CASSLRTGPGVETQYF. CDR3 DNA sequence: TGTGCCAGCAGCTTAAGGACAGGCCCAGGGGTTGAGACCCAGTACTTC.